This T cell receptor (beta chain) was obtained from a study of T cells after yellow fever vaccination. Looking at the study overall: For low cell numbers, libraries were made with SMART-Seq v4 Ultra Low Input. The study's findings and limits: The study re-detected most primary-vaccination clones after the booster (around 96% CD4, 88% CD8).

Notes on this clonotype: Its matching antigen is unknown.

Production of TCR cDNA was by 5'RACE template switching, which also added a universal primer site and UMIs. TCRdb used MiXCR to reprocess the 5' RACE reads, holding one entry per CDR3 protein. The repertoire holds under 600,000 distinct CDR3 sequences, with about a fifth as singletons. Germline lookup yields CDR1 KGHSH and CDR2 LQKENI. The length of the CDR3 is 15 residues. J gave up 2 bases and V 3 bases, and 4 bases lay outside the gene matches. V gene TRBV18 combines with J gene TRBJ1-3, with 7 bases aligning to TRBD1. This TCR was recovered from a man aged 18 to 30 who received the YFV17D yellow fever vaccine. The sequencing here drew on PBMCs, taken about 20 days after the first yellow fever vaccination. As DNA, the CDR3 is TGTGCCAGCTCACCCCTCGGGACAGCTGGAAACACCATATATTTT. It codes for CASSPLGTAGNTIYF.